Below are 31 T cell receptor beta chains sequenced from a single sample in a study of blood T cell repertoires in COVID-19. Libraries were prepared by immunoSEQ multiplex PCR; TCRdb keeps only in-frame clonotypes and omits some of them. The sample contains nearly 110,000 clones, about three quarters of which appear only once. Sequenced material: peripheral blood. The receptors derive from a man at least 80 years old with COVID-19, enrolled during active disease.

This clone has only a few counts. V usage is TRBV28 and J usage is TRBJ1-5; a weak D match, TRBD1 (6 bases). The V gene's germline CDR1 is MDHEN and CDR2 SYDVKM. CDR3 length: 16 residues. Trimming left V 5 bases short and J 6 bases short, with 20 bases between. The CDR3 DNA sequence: TGTGCCAGCAGTGTCAGGGGTAAAGGCTCTCGTCAGCCCCAGCATTTT. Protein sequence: CASSVRGKGSRQPQHF. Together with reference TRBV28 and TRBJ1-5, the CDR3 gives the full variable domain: DVKVTQSSRYLVKRTGEKVFLECVQDMDHENMFWYRQDPGLGLRLIYFSYDVKMKEKGDIPEGYSVSREKKERFSLILESASTNQTSMYLCASSVRGKGSRQPQHFGDGTRLSIL.

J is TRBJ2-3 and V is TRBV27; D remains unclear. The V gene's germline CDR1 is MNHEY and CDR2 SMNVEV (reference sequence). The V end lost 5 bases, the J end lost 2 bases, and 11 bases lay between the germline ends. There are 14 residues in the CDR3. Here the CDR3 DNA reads TGTGCCAGCAGTCCCGCGATTTTCACAGATACGCAGTATTTT. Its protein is CASSPAIFTDTQYF.

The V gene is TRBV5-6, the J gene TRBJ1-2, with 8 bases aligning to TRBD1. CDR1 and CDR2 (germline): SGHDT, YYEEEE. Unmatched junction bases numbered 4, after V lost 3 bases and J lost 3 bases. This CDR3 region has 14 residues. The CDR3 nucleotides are TGTGCCAGCAGCTCTCCGGGACAGGACTATGGCTACACCTTC. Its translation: CASSSPGQDYGYTF. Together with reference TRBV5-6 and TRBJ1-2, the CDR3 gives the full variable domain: DAGVTQSPTHLIKTRGQQVTLRCSPKSGHDTVSWYQQALGQGPQFIFQYYEEEERQRGNFPDRFSGHQFPNYSSELNVNALLLGDSALYLCASSSPGQDYGYTFGSGTRLTVV.

CDR3: CASSSQGDETQYF. CDR3 in DNA: TGTGCCAGCAGTTCACAGGGGGACGAGACCCAGTACTTC. This rearrangement joins TRBV28 to TRBJ2-5; 8 bases agree with TRBD1. Germline CDR1 and CDR2: MDHEN and SYDVKM. The J segment lost 5 bases and the V segment lost 4 bases, leaving 3 bases of the junction unmatched. This CDR3 region has 13 residues.

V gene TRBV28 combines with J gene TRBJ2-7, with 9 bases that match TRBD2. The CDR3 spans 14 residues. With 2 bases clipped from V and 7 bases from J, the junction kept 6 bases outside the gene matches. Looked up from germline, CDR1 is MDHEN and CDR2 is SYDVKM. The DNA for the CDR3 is TGTGCCAGCAGTTTAGAGGGGAGCGGGAGGGAGCAGTACTTC. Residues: CASSLEGSGREQYF.

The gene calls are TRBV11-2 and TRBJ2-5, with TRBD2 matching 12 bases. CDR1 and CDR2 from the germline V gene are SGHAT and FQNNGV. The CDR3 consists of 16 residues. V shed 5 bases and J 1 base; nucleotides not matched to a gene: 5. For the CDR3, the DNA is TGTGCCAGCAGCCGACCGGGACTAGCGGGCCAAGAGACCCAGTACTTC. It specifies CASSRPGLAGQETQYF.

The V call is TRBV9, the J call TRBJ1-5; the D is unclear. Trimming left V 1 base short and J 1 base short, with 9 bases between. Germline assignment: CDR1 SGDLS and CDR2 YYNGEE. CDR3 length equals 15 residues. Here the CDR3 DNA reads TGTGCCAGCAGCGTATTCCCGGGGAGCAATCAGCCCCAGCATTTT. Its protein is CASSVFPGSNQPQHF. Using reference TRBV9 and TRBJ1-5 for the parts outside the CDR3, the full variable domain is DSGVTQTPKHLITATGQRVTLRCSPRSGDLSVYWYQQSLDQGLQFLIQYYNGEERAKGNILERFSAQQFPDLHSELNLSSLELGDSALYFCASSVFPGSNQPQHFGDGTRLSIL.

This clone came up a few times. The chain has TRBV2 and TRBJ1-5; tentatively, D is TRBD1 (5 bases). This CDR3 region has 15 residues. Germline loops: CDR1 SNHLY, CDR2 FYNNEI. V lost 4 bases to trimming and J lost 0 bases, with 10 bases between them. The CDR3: CASSVGGFSNQPQHF. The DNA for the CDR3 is TGTGCCAGCAGTGTGGGGGGGTTTAGCAATCAGCCCCAGCATTTT.

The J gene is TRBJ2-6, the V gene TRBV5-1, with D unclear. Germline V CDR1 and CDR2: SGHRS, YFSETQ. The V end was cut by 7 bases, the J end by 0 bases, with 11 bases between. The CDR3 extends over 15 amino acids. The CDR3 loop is CASALGSSGANVLTF. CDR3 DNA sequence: TGCGCCAGCGCCCTCGGTAGCTCTGGGGCCAACGTCCTGACTTTC.

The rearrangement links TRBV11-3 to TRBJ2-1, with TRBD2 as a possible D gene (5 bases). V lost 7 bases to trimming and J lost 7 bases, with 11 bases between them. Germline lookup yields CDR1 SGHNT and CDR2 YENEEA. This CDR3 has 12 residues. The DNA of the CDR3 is TGTGCCAGCACACAACTAGGTAATGAGCAGTTCTTC. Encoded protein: CASTQLGNEQFF.

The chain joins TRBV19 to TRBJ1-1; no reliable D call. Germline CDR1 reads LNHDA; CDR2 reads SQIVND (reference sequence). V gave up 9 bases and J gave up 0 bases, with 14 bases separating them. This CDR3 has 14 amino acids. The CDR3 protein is CASAAGGMNTEAFF. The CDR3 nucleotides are TGTGCCAGCGCTGCGGGAGGCATGAACACTGAAGCTTTCTTT.

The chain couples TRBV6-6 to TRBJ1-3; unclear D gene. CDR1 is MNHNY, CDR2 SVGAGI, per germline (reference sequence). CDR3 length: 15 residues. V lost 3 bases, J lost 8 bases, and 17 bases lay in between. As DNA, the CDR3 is TGTGCCAGCAGTTATAATCAGGCCTGGATAGACACCATATATTTT. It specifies CASSYNQAWIDTIYF.

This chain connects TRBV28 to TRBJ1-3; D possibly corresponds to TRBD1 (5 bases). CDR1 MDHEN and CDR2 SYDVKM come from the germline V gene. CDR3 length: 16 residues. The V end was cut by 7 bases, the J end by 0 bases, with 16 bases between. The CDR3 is CASTTDIKDSGNTIYF. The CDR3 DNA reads TGTGCCAGCACGACAGATATTAAAGACTCTGGAAACACCATATATTTT.

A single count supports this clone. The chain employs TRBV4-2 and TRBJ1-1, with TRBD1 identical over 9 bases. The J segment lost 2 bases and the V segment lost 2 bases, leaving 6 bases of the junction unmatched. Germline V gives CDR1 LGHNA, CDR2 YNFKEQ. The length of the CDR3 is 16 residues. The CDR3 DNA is TGTGCCAGCAGCCAAATACTACAGGGGGCTAACACTGAAGCTTTCTTT. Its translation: CASSQILQGANTEAFF.

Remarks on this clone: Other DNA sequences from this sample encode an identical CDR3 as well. CDR3 nucleotides: TGTGCCAGCAGCCGCGGCTCTGGGGCCAACGTCCTGACTTTC. Translated, it gives CASSRGSGANVLTF. The V gene is TRBV28, the J gene TRBJ2-6; D is ambiguous. The germline V gene has CDR1 MDHEN and CDR2 SYDVKM. This CDR3 has 14 amino acids. Trimming stripped 6 bases from V and 0 bases from J, with 6 bases between.

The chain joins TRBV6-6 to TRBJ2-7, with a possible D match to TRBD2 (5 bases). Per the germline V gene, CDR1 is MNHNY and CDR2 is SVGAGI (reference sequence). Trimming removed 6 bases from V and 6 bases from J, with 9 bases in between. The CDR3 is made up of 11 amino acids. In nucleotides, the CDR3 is TGTGCCAGCAGGGTGAGGGCCGAGCAGTACTTC. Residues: CASRVRAEQYF.

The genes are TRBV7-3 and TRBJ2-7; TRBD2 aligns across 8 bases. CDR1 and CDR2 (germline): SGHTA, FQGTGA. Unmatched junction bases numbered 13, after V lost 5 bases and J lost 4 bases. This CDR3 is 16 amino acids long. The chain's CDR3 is CASSLVQREIVYEQYF. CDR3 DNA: TGTGCCAGCAGCCTGGTCCAGCGGGAGATTGTATACGAGCAGTACTTC.

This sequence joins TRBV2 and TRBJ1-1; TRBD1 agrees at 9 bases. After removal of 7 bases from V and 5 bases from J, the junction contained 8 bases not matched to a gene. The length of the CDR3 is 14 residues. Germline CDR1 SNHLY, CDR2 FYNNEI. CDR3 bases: TGTGCCAGCACCAGGGACAGGGATAGGACTGAAGCTTTCTTT. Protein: CASTRDRDRTEAFF.

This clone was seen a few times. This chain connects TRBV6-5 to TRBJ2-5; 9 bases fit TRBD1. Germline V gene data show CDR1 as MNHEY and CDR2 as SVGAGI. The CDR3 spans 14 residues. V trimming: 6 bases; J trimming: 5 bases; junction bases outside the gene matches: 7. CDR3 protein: CASRDTGGEETQYF. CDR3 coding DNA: TGTGCCAGCAGGGACACAGGGGGCGAGGAGACCCAGTACTTC.

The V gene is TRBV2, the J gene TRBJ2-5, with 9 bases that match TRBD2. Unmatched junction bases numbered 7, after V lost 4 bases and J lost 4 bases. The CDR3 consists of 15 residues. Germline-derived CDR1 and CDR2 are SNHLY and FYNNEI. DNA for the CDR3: TGTGCCAGCAGTGCTAGGGGAGCGGGAGGAGAGACCCAGTACTTC. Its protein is CASSARGAGGETQYF.

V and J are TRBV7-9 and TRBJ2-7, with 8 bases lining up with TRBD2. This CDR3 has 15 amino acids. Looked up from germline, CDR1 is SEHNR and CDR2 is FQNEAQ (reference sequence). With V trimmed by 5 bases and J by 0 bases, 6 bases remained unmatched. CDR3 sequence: CASSPGGTSSYEQYF. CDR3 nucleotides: TGTGCCAGCAGCCCAGGAGGGACTAGCTCCTACGAGCAGTACTTC.

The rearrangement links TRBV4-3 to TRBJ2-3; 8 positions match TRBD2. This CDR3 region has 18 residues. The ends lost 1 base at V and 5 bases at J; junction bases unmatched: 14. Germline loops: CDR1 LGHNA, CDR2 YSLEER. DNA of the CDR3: TGCGCCAGCAGCCAAGGTATCGGCGGGGGGATCCTTGAAGATACGCAGTATTTT. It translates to CASSQGIGGGILEDTQYF.

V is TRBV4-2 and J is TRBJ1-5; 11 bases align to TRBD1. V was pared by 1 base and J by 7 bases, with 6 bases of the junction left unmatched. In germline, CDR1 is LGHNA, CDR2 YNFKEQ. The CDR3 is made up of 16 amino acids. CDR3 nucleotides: TGTGCCAGCAGCCAAGGTGGGACAGGGGGAAGACAGCCCCAGCATTTT. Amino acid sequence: CASSQGGTGGRQPQHF.

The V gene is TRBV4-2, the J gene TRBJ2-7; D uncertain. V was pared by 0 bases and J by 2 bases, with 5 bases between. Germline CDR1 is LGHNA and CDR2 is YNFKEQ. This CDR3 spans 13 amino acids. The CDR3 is CASSQDFTYEQYF. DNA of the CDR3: TGTGCCAGCAGCCAAGATTTCACCTACGAGCAGTACTTC.

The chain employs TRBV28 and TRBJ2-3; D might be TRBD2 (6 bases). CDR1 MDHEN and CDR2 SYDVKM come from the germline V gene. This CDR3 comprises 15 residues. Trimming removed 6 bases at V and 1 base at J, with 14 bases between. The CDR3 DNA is TGTGCCAGCAGCCCAAGGGGCGGGGGCACAGATACGCAGTATTTT. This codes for CASSPRGGGTDTQYF.

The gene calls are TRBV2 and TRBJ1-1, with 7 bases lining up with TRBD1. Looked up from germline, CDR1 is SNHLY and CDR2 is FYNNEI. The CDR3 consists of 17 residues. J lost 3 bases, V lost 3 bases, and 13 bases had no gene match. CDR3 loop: CASSEEGTDFLDTEAFF. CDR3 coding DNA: TGTGCCAGCAGTGAGGAGGGGACAGATTTTCTGGACACTGAAGCTTTCTTT. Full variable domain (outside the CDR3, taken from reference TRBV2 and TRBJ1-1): EPEVTQTPSHQVTQMGQEVILRCVPISNHLYFYWYRQILGQKVEFLVSFYNNEISEKSEIFDDQFSVERPDGSNFTLKIRSTKLEDSAMYFCASSEEGTDFLDTEAFFGQGTRLTVV.

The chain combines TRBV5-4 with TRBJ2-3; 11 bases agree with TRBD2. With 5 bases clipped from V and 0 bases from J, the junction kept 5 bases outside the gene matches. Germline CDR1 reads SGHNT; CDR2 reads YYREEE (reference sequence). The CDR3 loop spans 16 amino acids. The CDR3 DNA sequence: TGTGCCAGCAGACCTGGGACTAGCGGTAGCACAGATACGCAGTATTTT. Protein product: CASRPGTSGSTDTQYF.

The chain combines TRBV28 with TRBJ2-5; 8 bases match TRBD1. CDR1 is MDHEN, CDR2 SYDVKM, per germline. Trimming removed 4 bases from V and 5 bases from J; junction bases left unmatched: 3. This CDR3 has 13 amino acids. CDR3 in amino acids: CASSSGQVETQYF. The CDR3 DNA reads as TGTGCCAGCAGTTCGGGACAGGTTGAGACCCAGTACTTC.

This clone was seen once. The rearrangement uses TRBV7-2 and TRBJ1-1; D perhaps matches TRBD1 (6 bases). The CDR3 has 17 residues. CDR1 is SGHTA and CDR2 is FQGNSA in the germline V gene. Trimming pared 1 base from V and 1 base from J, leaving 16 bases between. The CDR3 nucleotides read TGTGCCAGCAGCTTAGTATCGGGGGGCGCGGGGAACACTGAAGCTTTCTTT. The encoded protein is CASSLVSGGAGNTEAFF.

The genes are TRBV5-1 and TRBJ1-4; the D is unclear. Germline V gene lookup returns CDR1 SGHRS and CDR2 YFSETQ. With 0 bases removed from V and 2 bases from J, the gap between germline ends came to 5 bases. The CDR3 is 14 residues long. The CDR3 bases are TGCGCCAGCAGCTTGGCGGGGACTAATGAAAAACTGTTTTTT. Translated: CASSLAGTNEKLFF.

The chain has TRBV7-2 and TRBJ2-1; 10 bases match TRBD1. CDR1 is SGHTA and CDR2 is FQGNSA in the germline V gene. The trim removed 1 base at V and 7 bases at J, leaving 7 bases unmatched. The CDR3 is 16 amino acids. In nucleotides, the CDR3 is TGTGCCAGCAGCTTAGACGGGACAGGGGATGTAAATGAGCAGTTCTTC. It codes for CASSLDGTGDVNEQFF.